The clone carrying this T cell receptor (beta chain) was recorded only once. Its target is unknown. Assay: immunoSEQ multiplex PCR; the TCRdb copy retains only in-frame clones and omits some. Here the sample spans more than 2,000,000 clones, about 92% being singletons. The sample comes from a study of shared clonotypes between healthy human individuals. Study observations and caveats: The authors expected sequencing depth to affect clonotype sharing among donors.

Per germline, CDR1 KGHSH and CDR2 LQKENI. The length of the CDR3 is 13 residues. V was pared by 3 bases and J by 8 bases, with 10 bases between. This sequence originates from a man aged 18 to 29 in good health. Some clones in this sample may be carry-over from other donors' samples. The sequenced sample was naive CD4+ T cells from PBMCs. Subset of the sample: CD45RA+ positively selected. This chain uses TRBV18 with TRBJ2-2; D unresolved. The CDR3 here is CASSPTQSGELFF. Written as DNA, the CDR3 is TGTGCCAGCTCACCCACTCAATCGGGGGAGCTGTTTTTT.